Presented here are 24 T cell receptor beta chains from one specimen sequenced in a study of T cells in Graves' hyperthyroidism and ophthalmopathy. The investigators amplified TCR beta CDR3 regions from RNA transcripts. The TCR CDR3 was amplified in a first-round RT-PCR using the HTBI primer set. One entry per CDR3 protein results from TCRdb running MiXCR on the multiplex PCR reads. The sample shows about 500,000 distinct CDR3 sequences, roughly 17% of them seen only once. Sequencing used blood. The receptors were gathered from a woman between 18 and 29 years old with Graves' hyperthyroidism.

This clonotype has a count of ten or more. V is TRBV6-1 and J is TRBJ1-1; TRBD1 is a possible D gene (5 bases). Germline V gene lookup returns CDR1 MNHNS and CDR2 SASEGT. Trimming removed 5 bases from V and 5 bases from J, with 15 bases in between. This CDR3 region has 14 residues. The CDR3 coding sequence is TGTGCCAGCAGTACAAGGGGAGTGGGGACTGAAGCTTTCTTT. This codes for CASSTRGVGTEAFF.

In this sample, this clonotype turned up a few times. For the CDR3, the DNA is TGCAGTGCTAGAGATGCTGTCCGAGGGGGGGTTAGGGATTCACCCCTCCACTTT. Translation: CSARDAVRGGVRDSPLHF. The rearrangement uses TRBV20-1 and TRBJ1-6; D possibly corresponds to TRBD1 (6 bases). V lost 0 bases, J lost 8 bases, and 23 bases lay in between. Per germline, CDR1 DFQATT and CDR2 SNEGSKA (reference sequence). The CDR3 has 18 amino acids.

This clonotype was counted ten times or more. The chain joins TRBV20-1 to TRBJ2-1; TRBD1 matches at 9 bases. CDR3 length equals 13 residues. V lost 6 bases, J lost 4 bases, and 4 bases stayed unmatched. Germline V gene data show CDR1 as DFQATT and CDR2 as SNEGSKA (reference sequence). CDR3 bases: TGCAGTGCCGACAGGGGGATTTACAATGAGCAGTTCTTC. This gives the protein CSADRGIYNEQFF.

This rearrangement joins TRBV9 to TRBJ1-2, with a tentative D call TRBD1 (5 bases). This CDR3 has 15 residues. In germline, CDR1 is SGDLS, CDR2 YYNGEE. The ends were cut back, 0 bases at V and 4 bases at J, with 13 bases in the middle. The CDR3 bases are TGTGCCAGCAGCGTAGATTTGGGGGAACCCTATGGCTACACCTTC. This codes for CASSVDLGEPYGYTF.

This clonotype was seen a few times. In nucleotides, the CDR3 is TGTGCCAGCTCGCCGACTAGCGGGGGACCCTACAATGAGCAGTTCTTC. This translates into CASSPTSGGPYNEQFF. The rearrangement joins TRBV18 to TRBJ2-1, with 12 bases aligning to TRBD2. The J segment lost 2 bases and the V segment lost 6 bases, leaving 5 bases of the junction unmatched. The CDR3 sequence is 16 residues long. The germline CDR1 and CDR2 sequences are KGHSH and LQKENI. Filled out from reference TRBV18 and TRBJ2-1, the complete variable domain reads NAGVMQNPRHLVRRRGQEARLRCSPMKGHSHVYWYRQLPEEGLKFMVYLQKENIIDESGMPKERFSAEFPKEGPSILRIQQVVRGDSAAYFCASSPTSGGPYNEQFFGPGTRLTVL.

This clonotype was counted many times. The J gene is TRBJ1-2, the V gene TRBV28, with 8 bases matching TRBD1. Germline V gives CDR1 MDHEN, CDR2 SYDVKM. V lost 3 bases and J lost 4; bases outside the gene matches: 7. The CDR3 runs 15 residues. CDR3 in DNA: TGTGCCAGCAGTTTTGGGGACAGGATGGGCTATGGCTACACCTTC. It specifies CASSFGDRMGYGYTF.

This clonotype was observed a few times. The rearrangement uses TRBV28 and TRBJ2-7; possible D gene TRBD1, 5 bases. V gave up 9 bases and J gave up 0 bases, with 18 bases separating them. CDR1 is MDHEN, CDR2 SYDVKM, per germline. This CDR3 spans 15 amino acids. The CDR3 DNA follows: TGTGCCAGTAGTACCCACAGGTCCGGCTCCTACGAGCAGTACTTC. Protein sequence: CASSTHRSGSYEQYF.

The rearrangement uses TRBV20-1 and TRBJ2-5; 9 bases fit TRBD1. The V segment lost 5 bases and the J segment 2 bases; nucleotides outside the gene matches: 9. The CDR3 totals 15 residues. Germline V lookup: CDR1 DFQATT, CDR2 SNEGSKA (reference sequence). This CDR3 reads CSAYSFGTGQETQYF. The CDR3 DNA reads TGCAGTGCTTATTCCTTTGGGACAGGGCAAGAGACCCAGTACTTC.

This clonotype has a count of ten or more. The V gene is TRBV3-1, the J gene TRBJ2-7; 10 positions agree with TRBD1. The trim removed 1 base at V and 6 bases at J, leaving 0 bases unmatched. The CDR3 runs to 13 residues. From germline, CDR1 is LGHDT and CDR2 YNNKEL (reference sequence). The chain's CDR3 is CASSQGTGGEQYF. DNA for the CDR3: TGTGCCAGCAGCCAAGGGACAGGGGGCGAGCAGTACTTC.

The chain couples TRBV10-3 to TRBJ2-5, with TRBD2 identical over 10 bases. Germline loops: CDR1 ENHRY, CDR2 SYGVKD. The CDR3 runs to 15 residues. V trimming: 2 bases; J trimming: 3 bases; junction bases outside the gene matches: 3. The CDR3 DNA reads TGTGCCATCAGTGAGAGGACTAGCGGAAAAGAGACCCAGTACTTC. Protein sequence: CAISERTSGKETQYF.

This clonotype was picked up many times. The chain employs TRBV6-2 or TRBV6-3 and TRBJ2-4; TRBD1 matches 8 bases. J was trimmed by 9 bases and V by 5 bases; bases with no gene match: 6. This CDR3 contains 13 residues. CDR1 and CDR2 from the germline V gene are MNHEY and SVGEGT. The CDR3 coding sequence is TGTGCCAGCAGTGCCCGGACAGGGAGCATTCAGTACTTC. Protein sequence: CASSARTGSIQYF.

The chain joins TRBV28 to TRBJ2-5; D perhaps matches TRBD1 (5 bases). Germline V CDR1 and CDR2: MDHEN, SYDVKM. This CDR3 region has 18 residues. V lost 4 bases and J 3 bases, leaving 24 bases between the germline ends. Here the CDR3 reads CASSSPPHLDLGEETQYF. As DNA, the CDR3 is TGTGCCAGCAGTTCCCCGCCCCACTTAGACCTAGGGGAAGAGACCCAGTACTTC.

This clonotype was seen at least ten times. The CDR3 loop reads CATLTGRIWVEQFF. The CDR3 DNA is TGTGCCACCTTGACAGGCCGAATTTGGGTTGAGCAGTTCTTC. The gene calls are TRBV28 and TRBJ2-1; weak D call: TRBD1 (6 bases). Germline V gene lookup returns CDR1 MDHEN and CDR2 SYDVKM. V lost 10 bases, J lost 9 bases, and 22 bases lay in between. The CDR3 loop spans 14 amino acids.

CDR3 DNA sequence: TGTGCCAGCAGAAAATATAATACCGGGACAGGGGGCGGCGAGCAGTACTTC. Translated: CASRKYNTGTGGGEQYF. The chain joins TRBV6-1 to TRBJ2-7; 12 bases line up with TRBD1. Trimming took 6 bases from V and 6 from J; bases not matched to a gene: 15. The CDR3 sequence is 17 residues long. Per the germline V gene, CDR1 is MNHNS and CDR2 is SASEGT.

This clonotype has just a few counts. This sequence joins TRBV11-3 and TRBJ2-2; D remains ambiguous. The CDR3 is made up of 17 amino acids. CDR1 is SGHNT and CDR2 is YENEEA in the germline V gene. The ends were cut back, 1 base at V and 0 bases at J, with 12 bases in the middle. CDR3 coding DNA: TGTGCCAGCAGCTTAGCCAGCTTGCCCTCGAACACCGGGGAGCTGTTTTTT. It is translated as CASSLASLPSNTGELFF.

This clonotype was seen repeatedly, ten times or more. The V gene is TRBV5-1, the J gene TRBJ1-4; 7 nucleotides match TRBD1. Per germline, CDR1 SGHRS and CDR2 YFSETQ. With 0 bases clipped from V and 7 bases from J, the junction kept 6 bases outside the gene matches. CDR3 length equals 15 residues. The CDR3 nucleotides are TGCGCCAGCAGCTTGGAAGGGGGCTCGTCTGAAAAACTGTTTTTT. It encodes CASSLEGGSSEKLFF. The entire variable domain, with the rest obtained from reference TRBV5-1 and TRBJ1-4, is as follows: KAGVTQTPRYLIKTRGQQVTLSCSPISGHRSVSWYQQTPGQGLQFLFEYFSETQRNKGNFPGRFSGRQFSNSRSEMNVSTLELGDSALYLCASSLEGGSSEKLFFGSGTQLSVL.

The sample holds many counts of this clonotype. The V and J genes are TRBV3-1 and TRBJ2-1, with a tentative D call TRBD1 (5 bases). There are 14 residues in the CDR3. V lost 4 bases, J lost 3 bases, and 10 bases lay in between. Germline-derived CDR1 and CDR2 are LGHDT and YNNKEL (reference sequence). The CDR3 loop is CASSLGHNYNEQFF. The DNA for the CDR3 is TGTGCCAGCAGCCTCGGACACAACTACAATGAGCAGTTCTTC.

This clonotype turned up a few times. V is TRBV11-2 and J is TRBJ2-7; D perhaps matches TRBD2 (6 bases). CDR3 length: 15 residues. With 4 bases removed from V and 5 bases from J, the gap between germline ends came to 18 bases. CDR1 is SGHAT and CDR2 is FQNNGV in the germline V gene. The CDR3 sequence is CASSSGEVGKNEQYF. CDR3 sequence (DNA): TGTGCCAGCAGCTCCGGGGAGGTGGGAAAGAACGAGCAGTACTTC.

The chain couples TRBV6-6 to TRBJ1-5, with a weak D call TRBD1 (5 bases). The germline gives CDR1 MNHNY, CDR2 SVGAGI (reference sequence). The CDR3 contains 17 residues. The ends were cut back, 0 bases at V and 6 bases at J, with 18 bases in the middle. The DNA of the CDR3 is TGTGCCAGCAGTTACTCAACTGGGCGGGGGGGAAGTCAGCCCCAGCATTTT. Translating it yields CASSYSTGRGGSQPQHF.

This clonotype appeared many times. The chain is built from TRBV18 and TRBJ2-5, with D unclear. V lost 2 bases and J lost 2, with 12 bases in between. Per germline, CDR1 KGHSH and CDR2 LQKENI. The CDR3 length is 15 residues. DNA for the CDR3: TGTGCCAGCTCACCAGGAAAACAGCTACAAGAGACCCAGTACTTC. It yields the protein CASSPGKQLQETQYF.

This clonotype was seen many times. The V call is TRBV29-1, the J call TRBJ1-1; the D is unclear. This CDR3 comprises 12 residues. Germline V gene lookup returns CDR1 SQVTM and CDR2 ANQGSEA. Between the trimmed V and J ends, which lost 4 bases and 2 bases, there was a span of 8 bases. The CDR3 is CSVGPTNTEAFF. CDR3 in DNA: TGCAGCGTTGGGCCCACCAACACTGAAGCTTTCTTT. Filled out from reference TRBV29-1 and TRBJ1-1, the complete variable domain reads SAVISQKPSRDICQRGTSLTIQCQVDSQVTMMFWYRQQPGQSLTLIATANQGSEATYESGFVIDKFPISRPNLTFSTLTVSNMSPEDSSIYLCSVGPTNTEAFFGQGTRLTVV.

The sample holds many counts of this clonotype. The rearrangement uses TRBV2 and TRBJ1-1; 8 nucleotides align to TRBD1. Germline V gives CDR1 SNHLY, CDR2 FYNNEI. The trim removed 6 bases at V and 4 bases at J, leaving 7 bases unmatched. The CDR3 has 14 residues. CDR3: CASRKEQGGTEAFF. CDR3 sequence (DNA): TGTGCCAGCAGAAAGGAACAGGGGGGCACTGAAGCTTTCTTT.

This clonotype was recorded once. A much larger clone sits a single nucleotide away, making a read error possible. The V and J genes are TRBV20-1 and TRBJ2-7, with D perhaps given as TRBD1 or TRBD2 (5 bases each). Germline CDR1 is DFQATT and CDR2 is SNEGSKA (reference sequence). The CDR3 is made up of 15 amino acids. The CDR3 coding sequence is TGCAGTGCTACCCCCAGGGACCAGAGCTCCTACGCGCAGTACTTC. Translated, it gives CSATPRDQSSYAQYF.

The sample holds many counts of this clonotype. The rearrangement uses TRBV6-1 and TRBJ2-1; 8 bases match TRBD2. V gave up 4 bases and J gave up 0 bases; unmatched junction bases: 8. The CDR3 spans 17 residues. Germline CDR1 is MNHNS and CDR2 is SASEGT. The CDR3 DNA follows: TGTGCCAGCAGTGGTAGGACTAGCTTCGGCTCCTACAATGAGCAGTTCTTC. Protein: CASSGRTSFGSYNEQFF.